Presented here are 20 T cell receptor beta chains from one specimen sequenced in a study of cytomegalovirus exposure and HLA in healthy donors. Primers: 60 Vbeta forward and 13 Jbeta reverse. Libraries were prepared by immunoSEQ multiplex PCR; TCRdb keeps only in-frame clonotypes and omits some of them. The sample includes 130,000 to 150,000 clones, more than 60% of them seen just once. The sample consisted of PBMCs. The receptors were sampled from a male donor in good health and CMV-seronegative.

This clone has more than one count but fewer than ten. The chain carries TRBV30 and TRBJ2-5, with TRBD2 matching over 8 bases. This CDR3 contains 15 residues. Germline V lookup: CDR1 GTSNPN, CDR2 SVGIG (reference sequence). The ends lost 2 bases at V and 9 bases at J; junction bases unmatched: 14. The CDR3 DNA is TGTGCCTGGAGTTGGGGAGGGATGGGGCGGGGGGCCCAGTACTTC. Protein product: CAWSWGGMGRGAQYF.

This clone was recorded only once. J is TRBJ1-1 and V is TRBV5-1, with 7 bases lining up with TRBD1. CDR1 is SGHRS and CDR2 is YFSETQ in the germline V gene. V shed 3 bases and J 1 base; nucleotides not matched to a gene: 6. This CDR3 contains 15 residues. The CDR3, as DNA: TGCGCCAGCAGCTACACCGGGACAGAGAACACTGAAGCTTTCTTT. Translating gives CASSYTGTENTEAFF.

The chain couples TRBV5-1 to TRBJ1-2; 7 nucleotides agree with TRBD1. J lost 2 bases, V lost 2 bases, and 18 bases had no gene match. CDR3 length equals 19 residues. Germline CDR1 reads SGHRS; CDR2 reads YFSETQ. CDR3 in amino acids: CASSLWAQGGTPVNYGYTF. DNA of the CDR3: TGCGCCAGCAGCTTATGGGCGCAGGGGGGAACCCCTGTAAACTATGGCTACACCTTC. The full variable domain, in which reference TRBV5-1 and TRBJ1-2 provide the parts outside the CDR3, is KAGVTQTPRYLIKTRGQQVTLSCSPISGHRSVSWYQQTPGQGLQFLFEYFSETQRNKGNFPGRFSGRQFSNSRSEMNVSTLELGDSALYLCASSLWAQGGTPVNYGYTFGSGTRLTVV.

This rearrangement joins TRBV7-3 to TRBJ2-5, with 9 bases lining up with TRBD2. This CDR3 has 16 residues. CDR1 is SGHTA, CDR2 FQGTGA, per germline. V lost 4 bases and J lost 4; bases outside the gene matches: 10. The CDR3 region has the DNA TGTGCCAGCAGCTCCCGAACGGCGGGGGGGGCAGAGACCCAGTACTTC. This gives the protein CASSSRTAGGAETQYF.

This chain joins TRBV30 and TRBJ2-7, with 7 bases identical to TRBD1. Germline assignment: CDR1 GTSNPN and CDR2 SVGIG (reference sequence). CDR3 length: 14 residues. The V and J ends lost 4 bases and 0 bases, in that order; junction bases with no gene match: 6. CDR3: CAWTGQTVSYEQYF. In DNA form, the CDR3 reads TGTGCCTGGACGGGACAGACAGTCTCCTACGAGCAGTACTTC.

The chain has TRBV27 and TRBJ2-1, with D hard to call. CDR1 and CDR2 (germline): MNHEY, SMNVEV (reference sequence). V was cut by 5 bases and J by 0 bases, with 11 bases left in between. CDR3 length: 15 residues. CDR3 loop: CASSVRRSSYNEQFF. The CDR3 bases are TGTGCCAGCAGTGTCCGAAGGAGCTCCTACAATGAGCAGTTCTTC.

The chain joins TRBV5-6 to TRBJ2-1; the match to TRBD2 covers 10 bases. The V gene's germline CDR1 is SGHDT and CDR2 YYEEEE. The trim removed 2 bases at V and 4 bases at J, leaving 9 bases unmatched. This CDR3 contains 17 residues. The CDR3 bases are TGTGCCAGCAGCTTAAACCTTGGACTAGCGGTGTACAATGAGCAGTTCTTC. It translates to CASSLNLGLAVYNEQFF.

The genes are TRBV19 and TRBJ2-7; D is uncertain. The CDR3 has 13 amino acids. Trimming shortened V by 6 bases and J by 3 bases, and 12 bases separated the two germline ends. Germline values: CDR1 LNHDA, CDR2 SQIVND (reference sequence). CDR3 region: CASSLQIFYEQYF. The DNA of the CDR3 is TGTGCCAGTAGCCTTCAGATTTTCTACGAGCAGTACTTC. Full variable domain (rest looked up from reference TRBV19 and TRBJ2-7): DGGITQSPKYLFRKEGQNVTLSCEQNLNHDAMYWYRQDPGQGLRLIYYSQIVNDFQKGDIAEGYSVSREKKESFPLTVTSAQKNPTAFYLCASSLQIFYEQYFGPGTRLTVT.

V usage is TRBV28 and J usage is TRBJ1-5, with 8 bases aligning to TRBD1. The ends lost 7 bases at V and 1 base at J; junction bases unmatched: 15. CDR1 MDHEN and CDR2 SYDVKM come from the germline V gene. The CDR3 loop spans 18 amino acids. The CDR3 bases are TGTGCCAGCAACCGAAATCCTCTTGACAGGGGAAGCAATCAGCCCCAGCATTTT. Its protein product is CASNRNPLDRGSNQPQHF. Drawing the rest from reference TRBV28 and TRBJ1-5, the complete variable domain is DVKVTQSSRYLVKRTGEKVFLECVQDMDHENMFWYRQDPGLGLRLIYFSYDVKMKEKGDIPEGYSVSREKKERFSLILESASTNQTSMYLCASNRNPLDRGSNQPQHFGDGTRLSIL.

The table lists this clone with a few counts. The genes are TRBV2 and TRBJ2-7; D gene uncertain. The V gene's germline CDR1 is SNHLY and CDR2 FYNNEI. This CDR3 is 13 amino acids long. The ends were cut back, 4 bases at V and 2 bases at J, with 9 bases in the middle. The CDR3 DNA follows: TGTGCCAGCAGTGTGCAGTCCCCCTACGAGCAGTACTTC. This gives the protein CASSVQSPYEQYF.

This clone has just a few counts. The chain joins TRBV19 to TRBJ2-3; D gene unclear. In germline, CDR1 is LNHDA, CDR2 SQIVND (reference sequence). V lost 4 bases to trimming and J lost 2 bases, with 13 bases between them. CDR3 size: 15 residues. The DNA of the CDR3 is TGTGCCAGTAGTAGTAAAACAGACCACACAGATACGCAGTATTTT. Translation gives CASSSKTDHTDTQYF. Together with reference TRBV19 and TRBJ2-3, the CDR3 gives the full variable domain: DGGITQSPKYLFRKEGQNVTLSCEQNLNHDAMYWYRQDPGQGLRLIYYSQIVNDFQKGDIAEGYSVSREKKESFPLTVTSAQKNPTAFYLCASSSKTDHTDTQYFGPGTRLTVL.

The genes are TRBV21-1 and TRBJ1-1; TRBD1 is taken as the D call from the table, unchecked against the DNA. TRBV21-1 represents a pseudogene. The CDR3 covers 22 residues. The CDR3 region is CASSSRDRPPRSFPCLNTEAFF. CDR3 in DNA: TGTGCCAGCAGCTCCCGGGACAGGCCACCCCGGTCATTCCCCTGCCTGAACACTGAAGCCTTCTTT.

Only a few counts were recorded for this clone. The chain's CDR3 is CASSVGLDAYNEQFF. The CDR3 region has the DNA TGTGCCAGCAGCGTGGGACTAGACGCCTACAATGAGCAGTTCTTC. The chain links TRBV5-4 to TRBJ2-1; 8 bases are shared with TRBD2. There are 15 residues in the CDR3. Germline assignment: CDR1 SGHNT and CDR2 YYREEE (reference sequence). Trimming at V came to 4 bases and at J to 2 bases, leaving 5 bases not matched to a gene.

The chain has TRBV9 and TRBJ2-1; 8 nucleotides align to TRBD1. V gave up 3 bases and J gave up 3 bases; unmatched junction bases: 2. The CDR3 contains 14 residues. Per germline, CDR1 SGDLS and CDR2 YYNGEE. The CDR3 region is CASSGQGIYNEQFF. The DNA for the CDR3 is TGTGCCAGCAGCGGACAGGGGATCTACAATGAGCAGTTCTTC.

The chain combines TRBV30 with TRBJ1-6, with D perhaps matching TRBD1 (5 bases). This CDR3 region has 15 residues. Germline-derived CDR1 and CDR2 are GTSNPN and SVGIG (reference sequence). The germline V and J ends were trimmed by 2 bases and 10 bases, with 18 bases remaining between them. The CDR3 DNA follows: TGTGCCTGGAGTTCCACCCAGGGATCCGGCTCACCCCTCCACTTT. It specifies CAWSSTQGSGSPLHF.

V usage is TRBV5-6 and J usage is TRBJ1-4; D gene ambiguous. Germline V gives CDR1 SGHDT, CDR2 YYEEEE. The CDR3 is 14 residues long. V lost 1 base and J lost 8, with 12 bases in between. The CDR3 DNA is TGTGCCAGCAGCTTGTCGGGAGCGGGAGAAAAACTGTTTTTT. Residues: CASSLSGAGEKLFF.

V and J are TRBV5-6 and TRBJ2-5, with TRBD1 matching over 10 bases. Germline loops: CDR1 SGHDT, CDR2 YYEEEE. The V segment lost 3 bases and the J segment 1 base; nucleotides outside the gene matches: 9. This CDR3 contains 17 residues. The CDR3 DNA sequence: TGTGCCAGCAGCTCTGGGACAGGGGCCAAGTTCCAAGAGACCCAGTACTTC. It encodes CASSSGTGAKFQETQYF. The full variable domain, in which reference TRBV5-6 and TRBJ2-5 provide the parts outside the CDR3, is DAGVTQSPTHLIKTRGQQVTLRCSPKSGHDTVSWYQQALGQGPQFIFQYYEEEERQRGNFPDRFSGHQFPNYSSELNVNALLLGDSALYLCASSSGTGAKFQETQYFGPGTRLLVL.

This chain connects TRBV7-9 to TRBJ2-1, with D perhaps TRBD2 (7 bases). Trimming removed 4 bases from V and 5 bases from J, with 24 bases in between. CDR3 size: 18 residues. Germline V gene sequence: CDR1 SEHNR, CDR2 FQNEAQ (reference sequence). Here the CDR3 reads CASSSEGGARRSNNEQFF. CDR3 sequence (DNA): TGTGCCAGCAGCTCAGAAGGGGGGGCAAGACGTAGCAACAATGAGCAGTTCTTC.

The V gene is TRBV23-1, the J gene TRBJ2-2; D might be TRBD1 (6 bases). TRBV23-1 is annotated as an ORF whose role is uncertain. Trimming left V 4 bases short and J 5 bases short, with 20 bases between. The CDR3 extends over 17 amino acids. The CDR3 is CASSLTTSTGDTGELFF. DNA for the CDR3: TGCGCCAGCAGTCTAACAACGTCGACAGGTGATACCGGGGAGCTGTTTTTT.

The gene calls are TRBV11-2 and TRBJ1-1; D is possibly TRBD1 (5 bases). The CDR3 consists of 14 residues. Trimming took off 5 bases at V and 4 bases at J, with 14 bases between the two ends. Germline V gene sequence: CDR1 SGHAT, CDR2 FQNNGV. In nucleotides, the CDR3 is TGTGCCAGCAGCGTCCGGAGGGGCTCCACTGAAGCTTTCTTT. Its protein product is CASSVRRGSTEAFF. Drawing the rest from reference TRBV11-2 and TRBJ1-1, the complete variable domain is EAGVAQSPRYKIIEKRQSVAFWCNPISGHATLYWYQQILGQGPKLLIQFQNNGVVDDSQLPKDRFSAERLKGVDSTLKIQPAKLEDSAVYLCASSVRRGSTEAFFGQGTRLTVV.